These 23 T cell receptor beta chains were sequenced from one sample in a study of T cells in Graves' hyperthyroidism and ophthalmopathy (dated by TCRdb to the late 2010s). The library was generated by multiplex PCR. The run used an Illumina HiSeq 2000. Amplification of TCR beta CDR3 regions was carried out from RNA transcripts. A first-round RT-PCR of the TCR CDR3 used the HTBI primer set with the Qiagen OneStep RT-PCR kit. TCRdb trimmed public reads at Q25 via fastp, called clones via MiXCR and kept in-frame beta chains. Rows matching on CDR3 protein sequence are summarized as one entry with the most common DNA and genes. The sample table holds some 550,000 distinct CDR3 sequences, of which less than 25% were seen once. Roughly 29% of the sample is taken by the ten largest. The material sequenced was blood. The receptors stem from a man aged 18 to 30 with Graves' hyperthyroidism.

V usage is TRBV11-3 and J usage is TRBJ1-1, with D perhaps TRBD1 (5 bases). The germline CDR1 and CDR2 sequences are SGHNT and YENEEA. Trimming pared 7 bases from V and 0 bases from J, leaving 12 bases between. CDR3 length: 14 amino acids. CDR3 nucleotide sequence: TGTGCCAGCACCCCCGGGACCATGAACACTGAAGCTTTCTTT. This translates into CASTPGTMNTEAFF.

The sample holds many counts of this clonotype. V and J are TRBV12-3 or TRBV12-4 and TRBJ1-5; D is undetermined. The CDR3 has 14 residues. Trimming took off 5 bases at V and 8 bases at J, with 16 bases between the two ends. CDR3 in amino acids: CASSPVGGREPQHF. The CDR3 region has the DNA TGTGCCAGCAGTCCCGTTGGCGGGCGGGAGCCCCAGCATTTT.

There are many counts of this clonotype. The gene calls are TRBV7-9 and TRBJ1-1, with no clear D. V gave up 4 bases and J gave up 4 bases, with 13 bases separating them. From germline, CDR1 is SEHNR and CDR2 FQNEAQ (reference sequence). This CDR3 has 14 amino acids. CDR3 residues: CASSYWGEGTEAFF. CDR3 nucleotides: TGTGCCAGCAGCTATTGGGGTGAGGGCACTGAAGCTTTCTTT.

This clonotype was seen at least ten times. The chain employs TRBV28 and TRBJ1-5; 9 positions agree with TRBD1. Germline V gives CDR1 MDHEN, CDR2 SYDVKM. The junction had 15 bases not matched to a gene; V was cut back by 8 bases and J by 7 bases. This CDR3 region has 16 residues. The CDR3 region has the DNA TGTGCCAGCGAAATACGAGCGGGACAGGGAGGACAGCCCCAGCATTTT. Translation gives CASEIRAGQGGQPQHF.

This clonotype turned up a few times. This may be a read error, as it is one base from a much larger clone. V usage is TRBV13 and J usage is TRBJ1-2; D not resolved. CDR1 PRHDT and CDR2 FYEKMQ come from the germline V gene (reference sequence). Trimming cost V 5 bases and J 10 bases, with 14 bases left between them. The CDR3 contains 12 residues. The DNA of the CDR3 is TGTGCCAGCAGCGTGGGCCCCCGGGACTACACCTTC. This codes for CASSVGPRDYTF.

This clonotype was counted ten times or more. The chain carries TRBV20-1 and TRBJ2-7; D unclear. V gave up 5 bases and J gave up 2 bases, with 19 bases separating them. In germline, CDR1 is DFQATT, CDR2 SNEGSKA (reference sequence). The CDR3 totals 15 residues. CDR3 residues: CSADRRQPETYEQYF. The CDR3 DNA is TGCAGTGCTGACCGCCGGCAGCCCGAGACCTACGAGCAGTACTTC.

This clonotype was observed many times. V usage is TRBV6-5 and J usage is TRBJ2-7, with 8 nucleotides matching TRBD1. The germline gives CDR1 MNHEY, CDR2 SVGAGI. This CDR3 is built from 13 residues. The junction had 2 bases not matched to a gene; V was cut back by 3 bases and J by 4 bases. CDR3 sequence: CASSYYRGYEQYF. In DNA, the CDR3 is TGTGCCAGCAGTTATTACAGGGGGTACGAGCAGTACTTC.

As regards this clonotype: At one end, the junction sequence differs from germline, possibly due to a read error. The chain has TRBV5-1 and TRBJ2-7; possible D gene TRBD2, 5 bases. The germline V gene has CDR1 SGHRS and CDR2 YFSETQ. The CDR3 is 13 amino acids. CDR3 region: CASNLARGGEQYF. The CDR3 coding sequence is TGCGCCAGCAACTTGGCCAGAGGAGGCGAGCAGTACTTC.

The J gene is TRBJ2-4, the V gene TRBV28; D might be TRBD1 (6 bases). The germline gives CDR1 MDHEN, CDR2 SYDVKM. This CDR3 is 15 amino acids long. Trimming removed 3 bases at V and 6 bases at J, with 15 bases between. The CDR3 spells CASSLQPGQRNIQYF. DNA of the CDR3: TGTGCCAGCAGTTTGCAACCGGGACAAAGAAACATTCAGTACTTC. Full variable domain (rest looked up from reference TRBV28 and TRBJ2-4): DVKVTQSSRYLVKRTGEKVFLECVQDMDHENMFWYRQDPGLGLRLIYFSYDVKMKEKGDIPEGYSVSREKKERFSLILESASTNQTSMYLCASSLQPGQRNIQYFGAGTRLSVL.

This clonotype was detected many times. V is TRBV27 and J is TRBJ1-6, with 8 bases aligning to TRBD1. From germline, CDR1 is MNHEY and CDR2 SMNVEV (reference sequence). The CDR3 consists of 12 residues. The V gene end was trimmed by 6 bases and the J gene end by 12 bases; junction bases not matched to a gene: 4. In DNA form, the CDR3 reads TGTGCCAGCAGAGACGACAGGGGACCCCTCCACTTT. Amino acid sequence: CASRDDRGPLHF.

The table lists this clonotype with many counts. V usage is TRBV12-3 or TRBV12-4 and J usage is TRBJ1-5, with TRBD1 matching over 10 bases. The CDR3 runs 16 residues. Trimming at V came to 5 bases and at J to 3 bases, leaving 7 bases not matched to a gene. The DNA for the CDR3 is TGTGCCAGCAGTCTCGGGGACAGGGGAACCAATCAGCCCCAGCATTTT. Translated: CASSLGDRGTNQPQHF.

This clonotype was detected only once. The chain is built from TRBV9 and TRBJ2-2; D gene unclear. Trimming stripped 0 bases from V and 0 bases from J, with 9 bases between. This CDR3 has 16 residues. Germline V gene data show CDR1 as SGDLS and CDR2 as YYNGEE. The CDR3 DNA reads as TGTGCCAGCAGCGTAGGCGGCAGATCGAACACCGGGGAGCTGTTTTTT. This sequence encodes CASSVGGRSNTGELFF.

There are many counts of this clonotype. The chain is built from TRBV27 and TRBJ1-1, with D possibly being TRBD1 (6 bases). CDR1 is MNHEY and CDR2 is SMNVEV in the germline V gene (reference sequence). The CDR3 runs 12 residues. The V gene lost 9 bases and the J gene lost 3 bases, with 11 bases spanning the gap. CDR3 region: CASWGGHTEAFF. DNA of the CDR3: TGTGCCAGTTGGGGGGGCCACACTGAAGCTTTCTTT.

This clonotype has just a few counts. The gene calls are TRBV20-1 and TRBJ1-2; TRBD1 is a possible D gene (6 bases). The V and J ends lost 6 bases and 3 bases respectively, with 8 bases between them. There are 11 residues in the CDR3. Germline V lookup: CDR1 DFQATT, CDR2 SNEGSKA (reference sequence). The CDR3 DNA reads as TGCAGTGCGGACAGCTACTATGGCTACACCTTC. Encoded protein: CSADSYYGYTF.

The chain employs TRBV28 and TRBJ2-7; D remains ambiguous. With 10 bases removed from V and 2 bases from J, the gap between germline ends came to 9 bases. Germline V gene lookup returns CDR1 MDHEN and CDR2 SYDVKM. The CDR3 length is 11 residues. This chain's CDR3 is CAKRKTYEQYF. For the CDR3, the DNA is TGTGCCAAAAGGAAGACCTACGAGCAGTACTTC.

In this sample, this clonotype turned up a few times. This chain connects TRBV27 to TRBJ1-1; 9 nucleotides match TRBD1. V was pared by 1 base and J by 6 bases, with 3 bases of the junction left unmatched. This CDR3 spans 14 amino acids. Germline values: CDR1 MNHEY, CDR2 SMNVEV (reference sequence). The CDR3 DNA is TGTGCCAGCAGTTTATGGGGACAGGGTGCTGAAGCTTTCTTT. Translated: CASSLWGQGAEAFF.

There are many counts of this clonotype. The CDR3 spells CATTSRRSSYEQYF. DNA of the CDR3: TGCGCCACCACCTCGAGACGGAGCTCCTACGAGCAGTACTTC. The rearrangement joins TRBV10-2 to TRBJ2-7, with D hard to call. Germline-derived CDR1 and CDR2 are WSHSY and SAAADI. This CDR3 contains 14 residues. V was pared by 10 bases and J by 0 bases, with 16 bases between.

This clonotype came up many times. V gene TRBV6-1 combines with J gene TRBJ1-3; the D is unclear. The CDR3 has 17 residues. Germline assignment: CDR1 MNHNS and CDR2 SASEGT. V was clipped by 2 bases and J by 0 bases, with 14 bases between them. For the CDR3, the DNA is TGTGCCAGCAGTGAATTCGGTAGCTCTTACTCTGGAAACACCATATATTTT. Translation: CASSEFGSSYSGNTIYF.

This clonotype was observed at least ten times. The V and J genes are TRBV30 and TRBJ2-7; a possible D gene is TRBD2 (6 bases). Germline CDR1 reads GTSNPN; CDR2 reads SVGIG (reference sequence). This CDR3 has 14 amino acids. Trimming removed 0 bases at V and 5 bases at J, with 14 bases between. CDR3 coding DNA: TGTGCCTGGAGTGTAGGGACTTTGGGGAACGAGCAGTACTTC. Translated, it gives CAWSVGTLGNEQYF.

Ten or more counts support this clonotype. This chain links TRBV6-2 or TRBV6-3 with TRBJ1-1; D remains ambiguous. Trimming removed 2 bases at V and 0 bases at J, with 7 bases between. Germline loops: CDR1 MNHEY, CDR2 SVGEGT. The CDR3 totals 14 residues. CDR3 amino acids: CASSYVALNTEAFF. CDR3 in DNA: TGTGCCAGCAGTTACGTTGCATTGAACACTGAAGCTTTCTTT.

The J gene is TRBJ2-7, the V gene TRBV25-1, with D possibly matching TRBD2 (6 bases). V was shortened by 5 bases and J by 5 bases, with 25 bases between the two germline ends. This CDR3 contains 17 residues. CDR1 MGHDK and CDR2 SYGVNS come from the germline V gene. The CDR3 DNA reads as TGTGCCAGCAGTCACCGGGGGATAGGACCGGGTTCCCACGAGCAGTACTTC. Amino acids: CASSHRGIGPGSHEQYF.

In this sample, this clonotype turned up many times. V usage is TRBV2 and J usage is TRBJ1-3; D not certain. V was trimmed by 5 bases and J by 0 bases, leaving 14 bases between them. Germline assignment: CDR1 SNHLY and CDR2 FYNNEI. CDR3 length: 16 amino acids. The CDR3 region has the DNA TGTGCCAGCAGTCTGGACGGAGCTTACTCTGGAAACACCATATATTTT. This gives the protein CASSLDGAYSGNTIYF.

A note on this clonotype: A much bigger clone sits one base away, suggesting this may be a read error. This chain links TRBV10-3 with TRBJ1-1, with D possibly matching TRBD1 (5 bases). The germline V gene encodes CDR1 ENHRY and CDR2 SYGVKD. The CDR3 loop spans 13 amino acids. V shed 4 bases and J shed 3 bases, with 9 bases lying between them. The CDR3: CAISGRADTEAFF. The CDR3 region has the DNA TGTGCCATCAGTGGCAGGGCAGACACTGAAGCTTTCTTT.